These 23 T cell receptor beta chains were all obtained from the same sample, sequenced in a study of T cell changes during pregnancy in multiple sclerosis. The protocol was immunoSEQ multiplex PCR, while the TCRdb copy is restricted to in-frame clones and leaves out a portion. The sample has 80,000 to 100,000 clones; approximately 92% are singletons. This material consisted of peripheral blood, taken in the first trimester of pregnancy. These receptors were obtained from a female donor with multiple sclerosis, enrolled in a pregnancy study.

The chain couples TRBV5-1 to TRBJ2-7; TRBD1 agrees at 9 bases. The CDR3 has 16 amino acids. V shed 4 bases and J 5 bases; nucleotides not matched to a gene: 13. CDR1 and CDR2 from the germline V gene are SGHRS and YFSETQ. Here the CDR3 DNA reads TGCGCCAGCAGCCCCTTGCGACAGGGGGGTACGAACGAGCAGTACTTC. Encoded protein: CASSPLRQGGTNEQYF.

The chain links TRBV6-4 to TRBJ2-3; the D gene is possibly TRBD2 (5 bases). The germline gives CDR1 MRHNA, CDR2 SNTAGT. The CDR3 runs 16 residues. Trimming took off 4 bases at V and 0 bases at J, with 14 bases between the two ends. In DNA form, the CDR3 reads TGTGCCAGCAGTGCCAACAGCGGCAGTAGCACAGATACGCAGTATTTT. As protein: CASSANSGSSTDTQYF.

CDR3 nucleotides: TGTGCCAGCAAAACTAGCGGAAGCACAGATACGCAGTATTTT. It translates to CASKTSGSTDTQYF. The gene calls are TRBV6-4 and TRBJ2-3; 8 nucleotides agree with TRBD2. The CDR3 length is 14 residues. J was trimmed by 0 bases and V by 7 bases; bases with no gene match: 3. The germline gives CDR1 MRHNA, CDR2 SNTAGT.

This chain joins TRBV6-5 and TRBJ2-7, with D maybe TRBD1 (5 bases). The CDR3 is made up of 13 amino acids. V was clipped by 2 bases and J by 6 bases, with 11 bases between them. CDR1 and CDR2 from the germline V gene are MNHEY and SVGAGI. The CDR3 bases are TGTGCCAGCAGTTACGTCAGGGCAGGCGAGCAGTACTTC. Its translation is CASSYVRAGEQYF.

CDR3 DNA: TGTGCCAGCAGCTTGGCAAATGAGCAGTTCTTC. Amino acid sequence: CASSLANEQFF. V is TRBV7-2 and J is TRBJ2-1; D is unresolved. Trimming left V 3 bases short and J 7 bases short, with 4 bases between. There are 11 residues in the CDR3. Germline values: CDR1 SGHTA, CDR2 FQGNSA. The variable domain in full, completed from reference TRBV7-2 and TRBJ2-1, reads GAGVSQSPSNKVTEKGKDVELRCDPISGHTALYWYRQSLGQGLEFLIYFQGNSAPDKSGLPSDRFSAERTGGSVSTLTIQRTQQEDSAVYLCASSLANEQFFGPGTRLTVL.

V gene TRBV29-1 combines with J gene TRBJ1-4; D unresolved. The V end lost 3 bases, the J end lost 7 bases, and 6 bases lay between the germline ends. This CDR3 is 11 amino acids long. Germline CDR1 reads SQVTM; CDR2 reads ANQGSEA. In DNA, the CDR3 is TGCAGCGTTGAGGCAAGTGAAAAACTGTTTTTT. It specifies CSVEASEKLFF.

Only one count was recorded for this clone. The gene calls are TRBV6-5 and TRBJ1-4, with D maybe TRBD1 (5 bases). Germline V CDR1 and CDR2: MNHEY, SVGAGI. Trimming removed 0 bases at V and 0 bases at J, with 8 bases between. This CDR3 spans 16 amino acids. The CDR3 DNA is TGTGCCAGCAGTTACTCGGGGGGGGCAACTAATGAAAAACTGTTTTTT. Its protein is CASSYSGGATNEKLFF.

This sequence joins TRBV5-1 and TRBJ2-2; 11 bases line up with TRBD1. The CDR3 runs 18 residues. Trimming removed 1 base from V and 1 base from J; junction bases left unmatched: 6. Germline V gives CDR1 SGHRS, CDR2 YFSETQ. The CDR3 region has the DNA TGCGCCAGCAGCTTGCGGGACAGGGGGGCCGGGAACACCGGGGAGCTGTTTTTT. This translates into CASSLRDRGAGNTGELFF. Full variable domain (missing parts from reference TRBV5-1 and TRBJ2-2): KAGVTQTPRYLIKTRGQQVTLSCSPISGHRSVSWYQQTPGQGLQFLFEYFSETQRNKGNFPGRFSGRQFSNSRSEMNVSTLELGDSALYLCASSLRDRGAGNTGELFFGEGSRLTVL.

The CDR3: CASSPPGRETQYF. As DNA, the CDR3 is TGTGCCAGCAGTCCGCCGGGGAGAGAGACCCAGTACTTC. This chain connects TRBV28 to TRBJ2-5; perhaps TRBD2 as D (5 bases). The CDR3 totals 13 residues. With 5 bases removed from V and 4 bases from J, the gap between germline ends came to 11 bases. CDR1 is MDHEN and CDR2 is SYDVKM in the germline V gene.

This chain joins TRBV7-3 and TRBJ2-3, with TRBD1 matching 8 bases. The CDR3 length is 15 residues. Germline CDR1 SGHTA, CDR2 FQGTGA. The trim removed 5 bases at V and 0 bases at J, leaving 4 bases unmatched. The CDR3 loop reads CASSARQGSTDTQYF. CDR3 DNA sequence: TGTGCCAGCAGCGCGCGACAGGGGAGCACAGATACGCAGTATTTT.

The chain joins TRBV19 to TRBJ2-5; D is perhaps TRBD2 (5 bases). Trimming took 4 bases from V and 5 from J, leaving 5 bases between them. The germline gives CDR1 LNHDA, CDR2 SQIVND (reference sequence). The CDR3 has 11 residues. DNA of the CDR3: TGTGCCAGTAGTACGGGGGAGACCCAGTACTTC. It yields the protein CASSTGETQYF.

The chain combines TRBV28 with TRBJ1-2; weak D call: TRBD1 (5 bases). This CDR3 has 17 amino acids. V was trimmed by 3 bases and J by 2 bases, leaving 19 bases between them. Germline lookup yields CDR1 MDHEN and CDR2 SYDVKM. The CDR3 region is CASSLSQGSFRNYGYTF. CDR3 DNA: TGTGCCAGCAGTTTGTCCCAGGGCTCTTTCCGGAACTATGGCTACACCTTC.

The chain recombines TRBV6-1 with TRBJ1-5, with D uncertain. V lost 9 bases, J lost 4 bases, and 13 bases lay in between. Germline assignment: CDR1 MNHNS and CDR2 SASEGT. The CDR3 spans 13 residues. CDR3 bases: TGTGCCAGTAGACACGATCAAAATCAGCCCCAGCATTTT. It yields the protein CASRHDQNQPQHF.

The sample holds one count of this clone. V usage is TRBV6-6 and J usage is TRBJ1-2; D is unresolved. This CDR3 comprises 15 residues. The ends were cut back, 5 bases at V and 5 bases at J, with 18 bases in the middle. Germline CDR1 reads MNHNY; CDR2 reads SVGAGI (reference sequence). CDR3 in amino acids: CASSHTRGPGYGYTF. DNA for the CDR3: TGTGCCAGCAGTCATACCCGCGGGCCGGGTTATGGCTACACCTTC.

The V and J genes are TRBV28 and TRBJ2-7; 7 nucleotides align to TRBD1. The CDR3 is 14 amino acids. Looked up from germline, CDR1 is MDHEN and CDR2 is SYDVKM. J was trimmed by 6 bases and V by 6 bases; bases with no gene match: 11. Here the CDR3 reads CASSRQGKASEQYF. For the CDR3, the DNA is TGTGCCAGCAGCAGACAGGGCAAGGCGTCCGAGCAGTACTTC.

The sample holds one count of this clone. The rearrangement joins TRBV19 to TRBJ1-5; TRBD1 matches 8 bases. With V trimmed by 2 bases and J by 2 bases, 2 bases remained unmatched. This CDR3 is built from 15 residues. Germline CDR1 reads LNHDA; CDR2 reads SQIVND (reference sequence). The CDR3 DNA follows: TGTGCCAGTAGTATAATGGGACAGGGCAATCAGCCCCAGCATTTT. This encodes CASSIMGQGNQPQHF.

The genes are TRBV6-1 and TRBJ2-7; possible D gene TRBD1, 6 bases. Trimming took off 6 bases at V and 2 bases at J, with 11 bases between the two ends. The CDR3 is 13 residues long. Germline CDR1 and CDR2: MNHNS and SASEGT. The DNA for the CDR3 is TGTGCCAGCAGGGTAGGGGGAACCTACGAGCAGTACTTC. Encoded protein: CASRVGGTYEQYF.

This chain's CDR3 is CASRGTVYNEQFF. The CDR3 DNA is TGTGCCAGTAGGGGGACAGTCTACAATGAGCAGTTCTTC. The rearrangement links TRBV19 to TRBJ2-1, with TRBD1 identical over 7 bases. The V gene end was trimmed by 6 bases and the J gene end by 3 bases; junction bases not matched to a gene: 2. The CDR3 is 13 amino acids. The V gene's germline CDR1 is LNHDA and CDR2 SQIVND (reference sequence).

V usage is TRBV6-1 and J usage is TRBJ2-7; TRBD2 is a possible D gene (6 bases). CDR3 length: 17 amino acids. Germline V gene data show CDR1 as MNHNS and CDR2 as SASEGT. V was shortened by 2 bases and J by 1 base, with 18 bases between the two germline ends. The CDR3 reads CASSERRGGQASYEQYF. The CDR3 nucleotides are TGTGCCAGCAGTGAACGCCGCGGAGGGCAGGCATCCTACGAGCAGTACTTC.

CDR3 loop: CASSLGDRDRGSEQFF. Written as DNA, the CDR3 is TGTGCCAGCAGCTTAGGGGACCGGGACAGGGGGTCTGAGCAGTTCTTC. The rearrangement joins TRBV11-2 to TRBJ2-1, with 11 positions matching TRBD1. The junction had 8 bases not matched to a gene; V was cut back by 1 base and J by 9 bases. This CDR3 is built from 16 residues. Germline V gives CDR1 SGHAT, CDR2 FQNNGV.

This clone was picked up one time. This chain uses TRBV6-1 with TRBJ2-1; TRBD1 aligns across 8 bases. The germline V gene has CDR1 MNHNS and CDR2 SASEGT. V gave up 0 bases and J gave up 3 bases; unmatched junction bases: 10. The CDR3 consists of 18 residues. The CDR3 sequence: CASSEAGVDRALYNEQFF. Written as DNA, the CDR3 is TGTGCCAGCAGTGAAGCGGGCGTGGACAGGGCTCTCTACAATGAGCAGTTCTTC.

The chain recombines TRBV28 with TRBJ2-5; tentative D call: TRBD1 (5 bases). This CDR3 contains 14 residues. Germline CDR1 and CDR2: MDHEN and SYDVKM. V shed 6 bases and J shed 1 base, with 12 bases lying between them. DNA for the CDR3: TGTGCCAGCAGGGGGCCCGGCGCCCAAGAGACCCAGTACTTC. Residues: CASRGPGAQETQYF.

Here the CDR3 DNA reads TGTGCCAGCAGCTTAGCCGAGAGGGGACAGGCGGACCCCGGCTCCTACGAGCAGTACTTC. Protein product: CASSLAERGQADPGSYEQYF. The chain has TRBV7-2 and TRBJ2-7, with 8 bases fitting TRBD1. Trimming cost V 0 bases and J 0 bases; bases outside gene matches: 16. This CDR3 contains 20 residues. Germline V gene lookup returns CDR1 SGHTA and CDR2 FQGNSA.